This TCR beta chain derives from a study of neoadjuvant nivolumab and ipilimumab in lung cancer. Study results and caveats: TCR richness and clonality were higher in tumors than adjacent uninvolved lung. TCR receptors were sequenced in few samples. Pretherapy blood TCR richness correlated positively with resected tumor richness.

Method: immunoSEQ multiplex PCR; TCRdb's copy keeps in-frame clones and lacks some. This sample has 15,000 to 20,000 clones; 76% occur once, and the top ten carry less than 9%. V was trimmed by 2 bases and J by 3 bases, leaving 14 bases between them. The CDR3 runs to 15 residues. Germline V lookup: CDR1 WNHNN, CDR2 SYGVQD (reference sequence). For this clone: The antigen is not known.

This material consisted of tumor tissue, taken after neoadjuvant nivolumab, alone or with ipilimumab, at or shortly before surgery. The receptor was isolated from an adult with non-small cell lung cancer. V gene TRBV10-1 combines with J gene TRBJ2-7; D gene unclear. CDR3 DNA sequence: TGCGCCAGCAGTGAGGGCGATGGCCCCTACTACGAGCAGTACTTC. Translated, it gives CASSEGDGPYYEQYF.